Listed below are T cell receptor beta chains from one sample, sequenced in a study of siplizumab effects on memory and regulatory T cells. TCRdb's table, derived via immunoSEQ multiplex PCR, lists solely in-frame clones and lacks some. Found here are 50,000 or so clones, more than 80% of them singletons; the top ten hold 38%. The sample consisted of CD8+ T cells sorted from blood. Receptors were obtained from a human donor in good health. The CDR3 runs from the conserved cysteine through the conserved F or W. D genes are given only for firm matches. Some rows have no size entry. The others give once, few or many, or a class for an expanded clone.

j_call | v_call | clone_size | d_call | cdr3_nt | cdr3_aa
TRBJ1-1 | TRBV29-1 | once | TRBD1 | TGCAGCGTTTACGGGACAGGGGGAGGCACTGAAGCTTTCTTT | CSVYGTGGGTEAFF
TRBJ2-1 | TRBV30 | . | TRBD2 | TGTGCCTGGAGCCCCTGGGGGGGCAATGAGCAGTTCTTC | CAWSPWGGNEQFF
TRBJ2-1 | TRBV2 | . | TRBD2 | TGTGCCAGCAGTGAAGGGGCGGGAGGTTACAATGAGCAGTTCTTC | CASSEGAGGYNEQFF
TRBJ1-5 | TRBV4-3 | . | . | TGCGCCAGCAGCCCAAGCATGAGGTATAGCAATCAGCCCCAGCATTTT | CASSPSMRYSNQPQHF
TRBJ2-2 | TRBV29-1 | . | . | TGCAGCGTTTGGACGGTGAACACCGGGGAGCTGTTTTTT | CSVWTVNTGELFF
TRBJ2-1 | TRBV7-9 | . | TRBD1 | TGTGCCAGCAGCCTGGGCCCGGGACAGGGGAACAATGAGCAGTTCTTC | CASSLGPGQGNNEQFF
TRBJ1-5 | TRBV10-3 | . | . | TGTGCCATCAGTGATCCGGACGTAAATCAGCCCCAGCATTTT | CAISDPDVNQPQHF
TRBJ2-1 | TRBV19 | once | TRBD1 | TGTGCCAGTAGTTACAGGGGGGACAATGAGCAGTTCTTC | CASSYRGDNEQFF
TRBJ1-1 | TRBV29-1 | . | TRBD1 | TGCAGCGCTCCGGGACAGACCATGAACACTGAAGCTTTCTTT | CSAPGQTMNTEAFF
TRBJ2-5 | TRBV19 | . | . | TGTGCCAGTAGTAGTCAAGCACGGGAGACCCAGTACTTC | CASSSQARETQYF
TRBJ2-7 | TRBV10-3 | . | . | TGTGCCATCAGAGAGGCGCAAACCGTCTCCTACGAGCAGTACTTC | CAIREAQTVSYEQYF
TRBJ1-2 | TRBV4-2 | . | . | TGTGCCAGCAGCCAAGATTCCGGTTATGGCTACACCTTC | CASSQDSGYGYTF
TRBJ2-7 | TRBV5-5 | . | TRBD1 | TGTGCCAGCAGCTTGGTCTCCGGACAGGGCTACGAGCAGTACTTC | CASSLVSGQGYEQYF
TRBJ2-7 | TRBV16 | . | TRBD2 | TGTGCCAGCAGCCTCACTAGCGGGAGGGAAGAGCAGTACTTC | CASSLTSGREEQYF
TRBJ2-3 | TRBV27 | . | . | TGTGCCAGCGGCCTTAGACCCGTAGATACGCAGTATTTT | CASGLRPVDTQYF
TRBJ2-1 | TRBV5-4 | . | . | TGTGCCAGCAGCTTATGGGGCGACAATGAGCAGTTCTTC | CASSLWGDNEQFF
TRBJ1-2 | TRBV29-1 | . | TRBD1 | TGCAGCGTTGACTTGCCGGGACAGGGAGGTTATGGCTACACCTTC | CSVDLPGQGGYGYTF
TRBJ1-1 | TRBV28 | . | . | TGTGCCAGCAGGGGGAACACTGAAGCTTTCTTT | CASRGNTEAFF
TRBJ1-5 | TRBV30 | . | . | TGTGCCTGGAGTGTAGAGGGGAAATATAGCAATCAGCCCCAGCATTTT | CAWSVEGKYSNQPQHF
TRBJ2-7 | TRBV6-5 | . | TRBD1 | TGTGCCAGCAGTTACGGGACAGGGGGCGACGAGCAGTACTTC | CASSYGTGGDEQYF
TRBJ2-7 | TRBV9 | . | . | TGTGCCAGCAGCGCCCCCGACAACTACGAGCAGTACTTC | CASSAPDNYEQYF
TRBJ1-4 | TRBV30 | . | . | TGTGCCTGGAGTGATTGGAGCGGATTAAATGAAAAACTGTTTTTT | CAWSDWSGLNEKLFF
TRBJ1-1 | TRBV7-9 | . | TRBD1 | TGTGCCAGCAGCTCGGGACAGGGGGCTGGTGACACTGAAGCTTTCTTT | CASSSGQGAGDTEAFF
TRBJ2-7 | TRBV30 | . | TRBD2 | TGTGCCTGGAGTGAATCCTCCGGGGGGGAGCAGTACTTC | CAWSESSGGEQYF